Below, 16 T cell receptor beta chains from the same sample are listed, as sequenced in a study of blood T cell repertoires in COVID-19. TCRdb's table, derived via immunoSEQ multiplex PCR, lists solely in-frame clones and lacks some. The repertoire includes about 58,000 clones, roughly 83% of them detected once, and about a tenth sits in the top ten. Sequences were obtained from peripheral blood. The receptors were gathered from a man in his fifties with COVID-19, enrolled during active disease.

This rearrangement joins TRBV7-3 to TRBJ2-3; possible D gene TRBD2, 7 bases. The V gene lost 8 bases and the J gene lost 5 bases, with 20 bases spanning the gap. CDR1 and CDR2 from the germline V gene are SGHTA and FQGTGA. The CDR3 spans 15 residues. As DNA, the CDR3 is TGTGCCAGCTCGAGGGGGGCGGGAGCAAAAGATACGCAGTATTTT. Translation gives CASSRGAGAKDTQYF.

The chain couples TRBV24-1 to TRBJ2-2; D perhaps matches TRBD2 (5 bases). The CDR3 runs 15 residues. From germline, CDR1 is KGHDR and CDR2 SFDVKD. The V end was cut by 3 bases, the J end by 3 bases, with 10 bases between. The CDR3 DNA reads as TGTGCCACCAGTGATATCACGAGGGACACCGGGGAGCTGTTTTTT. Residues: CATSDITRDTGELFF.

This sequence joins TRBV2 and TRBJ1-4, with D perhaps TRBD1 (6 bases). CDR3 size: 15 residues. From germline, CDR1 is SNHLY and CDR2 FYNNEI. Trimming left V 6 bases short and J 10 bases short, with 21 bases between. The CDR3 loop is CASSAGDMSWGKLFF. DNA of the CDR3: TGTGCCAGCAGCGCAGGGGACATGAGTTGGGGAAAACTGTTTTTT.

The chain recombines TRBV4-1 with TRBJ2-7; 7 nucleotides align to TRBD2. V shed 1 base and J 0 bases; nucleotides not matched to a gene: 12. This CDR3 is 18 amino acids long. CDR1 and CDR2 (germline): MGHRA, YSYEKL. CDR3 DNA sequence: TGCGCCAGCAGCCAAGGGGTGCCTCCTAGCGGTAGCTCCTACGAGCAGTACTTC. Translating gives CASSQGVPPSGSSYEQYF.

In its sample, this clone was seen a few times. The chain employs TRBV14 and TRBJ2-1; 14 nucleotides match TRBD2. Germline CDR1 and CDR2: SGHDN and FVKESK. CDR3 size: 18 residues. V lost 2 bases to trimming and J lost 14 bases; unmatched junction nucleotides: 17. CDR3 nucleotide sequence: TGTGCCAGCAGCCAACCCGATCACCCCGGGACTAGCGGGAGCAGGGAGTTCTTC. Residues: CASSQPDHPGTSGSREFF.

J is TRBJ2-2 and V is TRBV21-1; TRBD1, the table's D call, lacks a check against the DNA. TRBV21-1 is reported as a pseudogene. The CDR3 is 16 residues long. As DNA, the CDR3 is TGTGCCAGCAGCAAAGCTAGTACAGCCGTGTCCGGGGAGCTGTTTTTT. It specifies CASSKASTAVSGELFF.

The chain is built from TRBV30 and TRBJ1-5; D gene uncertain. V dropped 7 bases and J dropped 0 bases, with 10 bases sitting between them. Looked up from germline, CDR1 is GTSNPN and CDR2 is SVGIG (reference sequence). There are 13 residues in the CDR3. CDR3 loop: CAYREYSNQPQHF. The CDR3, as DNA: TGTGCCTATCGGGAGTATAGCAATCAGCCCCAGCATTTT.

V gene TRBV7-6 combines with J gene TRBJ2-6, with TRBD1 matching over 7 bases. CDR3 length equals 18 residues. With V trimmed by 4 bases and J by 0 bases, 9 bases remained unmatched. Germline CDR1 and CDR2: SGHVS and FNYEAQ. The CDR3 DNA reads as TGTGCCAGCAGCTCACCCCCGGGACAGAGCTCTGGGGCCAACGTCCTGACTTTC. Its translation: CASSSPPGQSSGANVLTF.

This chain joins TRBV20-1 and TRBJ1-2, with D tentatively TRBD1 (6 bases). V was clipped by 6 bases and J by 6 bases, with 8 bases between them. This CDR3 spans 10 amino acids. Germline V gene sequence: CDR1 DFQATT, CDR2 SNEGSKA (reference sequence). The CDR3 nucleotides are TGCAGTGCCAGACAGGATGGCTACACCTTC. Translated: CSARQDGYTF.

This rearrangement joins TRBV25-1 to TRBJ1-5, with 12 bases that match TRBD1. Trimming at V came to 3 bases and at J to 9 bases, leaving 6 bases not matched to a gene. This CDR3 region has 15 residues. Germline CDR1 is MGHDK and CDR2 is SYGVNS. DNA for the CDR3: TGTGCCAGCAGTGAGCGGGACAGGGGGCTTTGGCCCCAGCATTTT. Translation: CASSERDRGLWPQHF.

J is TRBJ2-2 and V is TRBV4-2; 9 positions match TRBD2. The germline gives CDR1 LGHNA, CDR2 YNFKEQ. This CDR3 spans 17 amino acids. V was pared by 1 base and J by 8 bases, with 11 bases of the junction left unmatched. The CDR3 is CASSQALGGGATGELFF. The CDR3 region has the DNA TGTGCCAGCAGCCAAGCCTTAGGCGGGGGGGCGACGGGGGAGCTGTTTTTT.

The rearrangement joins TRBV6-5 to TRBJ2-2; maybe TRBD1 (6 bases). The CDR3 runs to 13 residues. Germline CDR1 reads MNHEY; CDR2 reads SVGAGI. Trimming took off 9 bases at V and 5 bases at J, with 13 bases between the two ends. This CDR3 reads CASGQLSTGELFF. The CDR3, as DNA: TGTGCCAGTGGACAGCTTTCAACCGGGGAGCTGTTTTTT.

The V gene is TRBV3-1 (or the pseudogene TRBV3-2), the J gene TRBJ2-1; D gene uncertain. The CDR3 length is 11 residues. Deletions cut 4 bases from V and 8 bases from J, with 6 bases between. Germline loops: CDR1 LGHDT, CDR2 YNNKEL (reference sequence). The CDR3 reads CASSRTDEQFF. CDR3 bases: TGTGCCAGCAGCCGCACGGATGAGCAGTTCTTC.

This clone appeared a few times. The V call is TRBV6-1, the J call TRBJ2-3, with D possibly TRBD2 on 6 matching bases. CDR3 length: 17 amino acids. The germline V gene encodes CDR1 MNHNS and CDR2 SASEGT. V gave up 0 bases and J gave up 0 bases, with 13 bases separating them. The CDR3 sequence is CASSEALGAGSTDTQYF. The CDR3, as DNA: TGTGCCAGCAGTGAAGCGCTTGGGGCGGGAAGCACAGATACGCAGTATTTT.

This clone has only a few counts. The V gene is TRBV18, the J gene TRBJ1-4; weak D call: TRBD1 (6 bases). Trimming left V 4 bases short and J 3 bases short, with 12 bases between. The CDR3 is 15 residues long. Looked up from germline, CDR1 is KGHSH and CDR2 is LQKENI. For the CDR3, the DNA is TGTGCCAGCTCACAAAGAGACAGGCCTAATGAAAAACTGTTTTTT. This encodes CASSQRDRPNEKLFF.

This chain joins TRBV7-3 and TRBJ2-7, with TRBD2 identical over 8 bases. The V and J ends lost 2 bases and 3 bases, in that order; junction bases with no gene match: 15. Germline CDR1 reads SGHTA; CDR2 reads FQGTGA. CDR3 length equals 18 residues. The DNA for the CDR3 is TGTGCCAGCAGCTTATACCCCATGAGGAGCGGGAGTAACTACGAGCAGTACTTC. Its translation: CASSLYPMRSGSNYEQYF. Full variable domain (outside the CDR3, taken from reference TRBV7-3 and TRBJ2-7): GAGVSQTPSNKVTEKGKYVELRCDPISGHTALYWYRQSLGQGPEFLIYFQGTGAADDSGLPNDRFFAVRPEGSVSTLKIQRTERGDSAVYLCASSLYPMRSGSNYEQYFGPGTRLTVT.